This TCR beta chain comes out of a study of cytomegalovirus exposure and HLA in healthy donors. With 60 Vbeta and 13 Jbeta primers, the PCR was carried out. Sequenced by immunoSEQ multiplex PCR; TCRdb stores in-frame clones only, minus some. This table lists 150,000 or so clones. The germline gives CDR1 MNHEY, CDR2 SMNVEV (reference sequence). The ends were cut back, 0 bases at V and 5 bases at J, with 14 bases in the middle. The CDR3 extends over 15 amino acids. The chain combines TRBV27 with TRBJ2-7; the D is unclear. Specimen: PBMCs. This clonotype originated in a woman between 18 and 29 years old in good health and CMV-seronegative. Here the CDR3 reads CASSLSAASENEQYF. CDR3 DNA: TGTGCCAGCAGTTTATCAGCCGCATCTGAAAACGAGCAGTACTTC.